Following are 14 T cell receptor beta chains from one sample sequenced in a study of blood T cell repertoires in COVID-19. Some clones are missing from TCRdb's copy, which holds only in-frame ones; the method was immunoSEQ multiplex PCR. This table has 150,000 to 200,000 clones, approximately 85% appearing once. Material for sequencing was peripheral blood. The source is a woman aged 80 or older with acute or convalescent COVID-19.

V is TRBV6-4 and J is TRBJ1-2, with 12 bases lining up with TRBD1. Trimming cost V 3 bases and J 3 bases; bases outside gene matches: 8. Germline V lookup: CDR1 MRHNA, CDR2 SNTAGT. The CDR3 sequence is 17 residues long. The CDR3 here is CASSDQPGQGAYYGYTF. The CDR3 DNA is TGTGCCAGCAGTGATCAGCCGGGACAGGGGGCATACTATGGCTACACCTTC.

V is TRBV7-2 and J is TRBJ1-1; D perhaps matches TRBD1 (5 bases). This CDR3 is built from 12 residues. The V end lost 5 bases, the J end lost 8 bases, and 12 bases lay between the germline ends. Germline V gene lookup returns CDR1 SGHTA and CDR2 FQGNSA. The CDR3 nucleotides are TGTGCCAGCAGCCGAAGGGAGGGGGAAGCTTTCTTT. Translated: CASSRREGEAFF.

The chain combines TRBV14 with TRBJ2-2; 15 bases agree with TRBD2. V was clipped by 2 bases and J by 6 bases; unmatched bases: 4. The V gene's germline CDR1 is SGHDN and CDR2 FVKESK. The CDR3 totals 17 residues. DNA of the CDR3: TGTGCCAGCAGCCAACGGACTAGCGGGAGGGCCGCCGGGGAGCTGTTTTTT. It yields the protein CASSQRTSGRAAGELFF. The variable domain in full, completed from reference TRBV14 and TRBJ2-2, reads EAGVTQFPSHSVIEKGQTVTLRCDPISGHDNLYWYRRVMGKEIKFLLHFVKESKQDESGMPNNRFLAERTGGTYSTLKVQPAELEDSGVYFCASSQRTSGRAAGELFFGEGSRLTVL.

The CDR3 protein is CASSPGTSGRHEQYF. Written as DNA, the CDR3 is TGTGCCAGCTCACCTGGGACTAGCGGGAGGCACGAGCAGTACTTC. J is TRBJ2-7 and V is TRBV18; 15 bases map to TRBD2. This CDR3 spans 15 amino acids. CDR1 is KGHSH and CDR2 is LQKENI in the germline V gene. V lost 3 bases, J lost 5 bases, and 2 bases stayed unmatched.

The chain is built from TRBV7-8 and TRBJ1-1; 8 bases match TRBD1. CDR1 is SGHVS, CDR2 FQNEAQ, per germline. The CDR3 totals 13 residues. With V trimmed by 5 bases and J by 5 bases, 4 bases remained unmatched. The CDR3 nucleotides are TGTGCCAGCAGCGCGGACAGGGAAACTGAAGCTTTCTTT. This translates into CASSADRETEAFF.

This chain connects TRBV15 to TRBJ1-3; TRBD1 matches at 10 bases. Germline V CDR1 and CDR2: LNHNV, YYDKDF (reference sequence). The V and J ends lost 3 bases and 4 bases, in that order; junction bases with no gene match: 6. This CDR3 comprises 16 residues. CDR3 coding DNA: TGTGCCACCAGCAGGGGGGACAGGGGAAAGGGAAACACCATATATTTT. Protein sequence: CATSRGDRGKGNTIYF.

The chain links TRBV11-2 to TRBJ2-7, with D possibly being TRBD2 (6 bases). Between the trimmed V and J ends, which lost 4 bases and 5 bases, there was a span of 15 bases. This CDR3 is 14 amino acids long. The germline gives CDR1 SGHAT, CDR2 FQNNGV. CDR3 in amino acids: CASSSLGSLNEQYF. DNA of the CDR3: TGTGCCAGCAGCTCTCTCGGGAGTCTCAACGAGCAGTACTTC.

This rearrangement joins TRBV4-1 to TRBJ2-4; 16 nucleotides agree with TRBD2. This CDR3 region has 20 residues. Trimming cost V 1 base and J 3 bases; bases outside gene matches: 9. Germline V lookup: CDR1 MGHRA, CDR2 YSYEKL. The CDR3: CASSQAPGLAGGTVKNIQYF. The CDR3 DNA reads TGCGCCAGCAGCCAAGCACCGGGACTAGCGGGAGGGACGGTCAAAAACATTCAGTACTTC.

The gene calls are TRBV19 and TRBJ2-5; D unclear. Trimming took off 5 bases at V and 2 bases at J, with 9 bases between the two ends. CDR1 and CDR2 from the germline V gene are LNHDA and SQIVND (reference sequence). This CDR3 comprises 13 residues. CDR3 bases: TGTGCCAGTAGTGAACAGCCTCAAGAGACCCAGTACTTC. Encoded protein: CASSEQPQETQYF.

The table lists this clone with a count of one. The V gene is TRBV15, the J gene TRBJ1-4, with 9 positions matching TRBD1. The V gene's germline CDR1 is LNHNV and CDR2 YYDKDF (reference sequence). The CDR3 is 14 amino acids. Trimming removed 5 bases from V and 7 bases from J; junction bases left unmatched: 5. The CDR3, as DNA: TGTGCCACCAGCTTGGACAGGGGAAGTGAAAAACTGTTTTTT. This encodes CATSLDRGSEKLFF.

The V and J genes are TRBV6-6 and TRBJ1-2; TRBD1 matches 10 bases. This CDR3 has 16 amino acids. Germline values: CDR1 MNHNY, CDR2 SVGAGI (reference sequence). J lost 6 bases, V lost 2 bases, and 9 bases had no gene match. CDR3 DNA sequence: TGTGCCAGCAGTTACCCCGGACAGGGGGTGGGCGATGGCTACACCTTC. It encodes CASSYPGQGVGDGYTF.

The CDR3 nucleotides read TGTGCCACCGCGAGGGAAAATAATTCACCCCTCCACTTT. Residues: CATARENNSPLHF. The chain couples TRBV19 to TRBJ1-6; D ambiguous. V was clipped by 10 bases and J by 5 bases, with 12 bases between them. CDR1 is LNHDA, CDR2 SQIVND, per germline (reference sequence). This CDR3 comprises 13 residues.

This clone appeared once. The chain links TRBV11-2 to TRBJ2-5; D remains unclear. Per germline, CDR1 SGHAT and CDR2 FQNNGV. This CDR3 has 14 amino acids. The V and J ends lost 5 bases and 4 bases respectively, with 14 bases between them. The CDR3 sequence is CASSLTLIVETQYF. In DNA, the CDR3 is TGTGCCAGCAGCCTAACCCTCATAGTAGAGACCCAGTACTTC.

The chain combines TRBV6-5 with TRBJ2-7, with a weak D call TRBD1 (6 bases). This CDR3 comprises 14 residues. The germline V and J ends were trimmed by 2 bases and 0 bases, with 8 bases remaining between them. Germline V gene lookup returns CDR1 MNHEY and CDR2 SVGAGI. In nucleotides, the CDR3 is TGTGCCAGCAGTTACCGGGACACCTCCTACGAGCAGTACTTC. Its translation is CASSYRDTSYEQYF.